Listed below are T cell receptor beta chains from one sample, sequenced in a study of blood T cells in healthy people across ages. MiXCR was run by TCRdb on the 5' RACE reads, yielding one entry per CDR3 protein. The data contain nearly 800,000 distinct CDR3 sequences, approximately 60% of them singletons. The sequencing input was blood. These receptors came from a middle-aged man in good health. Each CDR3 is given with its conserved first and last residue. A D gene is named only where the DNA matches it firmly. Clone sizes are given selectively: once, few, many, or a class where the clone is expanded.

D gene: .; J gene: TRBJ2-5; clone size: .; V gene: TRBV6-5; CDR3 protein: CASSYELETQYF; CDR3 DNA: TGTGCCAGCAGTTACGAGTTAGAGACCCAGTACTTC
D gene: .; J gene: TRBJ1-6; clone size: .; V gene: TRBV12-3/TRBV12-4; CDR3 protein: CASSLSSYNSPPHF; CDR3 DNA: TGTGCCAGCAGTCTCAGCTCCTATAATTCACCCCCCCACTTT
D gene: .; J gene: TRBJ2-4; clone size: .; V gene: TRBV6-5; CDR3 protein: CASSPTGRENIQYF; CDR3 DNA: TGTGCCAGCAGCCCGACAGGGAGGGAGAACATTCAGTACTTC
D gene: .; J gene: TRBJ2-5; clone size: once; V gene: TRBV4-3; CDR3 protein: CVSSQDGASPQETQYF; CDR3 DNA: TGCGTCAGCAGCCAAGATGGGGCAAGCCCCCAAGAGACCCAGTACTTC
D gene: TRBD2; J gene: TRBJ2-1; clone size: .; V gene: TRBV12-3/TRBV12-4; CDR3 protein: CASSPPGGEYNEQFF; CDR3 DNA: TGTGCCAGCAGTCCGCCGGGGGGTGAGTACAATGAGCAGTTCTTC
D gene: TRBD1; J gene: TRBJ1-2; clone size: .; V gene: TRBV27; CDR3 protein: CASSPGTAHGYTF; CDR3 DNA: TGTGCCAGCAGTCCCGGGACAGCCCACGGCTACACCTTC
D gene: .; J gene: TRBJ2-1; clone size: .; V gene: TRBV6-2/TRBV6-3; CDR3 protein: CASAWSLNNEQFF; CDR3 DNA: TGTGCCAGCGCATGGAGCCTTAACAATGAGCAGTTCTTC
D gene: .; J gene: TRBJ2-5; clone size: few; V gene: TRBV20-1; CDR3 protein: CSARRGVYQETQYF; CDR3 DNA: TGCAGTGCTAGGAGGGGGGTGTACCAAGAGACCCAGTACTTC
D gene: TRBD1; J gene: TRBJ2-7; clone size: few; V gene: TRBV11-1; CDR3 protein: CASSFYRGLNEQYF; CDR3 DNA: TGTGCCAGCAGCTTCTACAGGGGGCTTAACGAGCAGTACTTC
D gene: TRBD1; J gene: TRBJ2-7; clone size: few; V gene: TRBV27; CDR3 protein: CASSFDGTGTYEQYF; CDR3 DNA: TGTGCCAGCAGTTTCGACGGGACAGGAACCTACGAGCAGTACTTC
D gene: .; J gene: TRBJ2-1; clone size: .; V gene: TRBV7-2; CDR3 protein: CASSLGAGTRSGNEQFF; CDR3 DNA: TGTGCCAGCAGCTTAGGTGCCGGGACAAGGTCTGGGAATGAGCAGTTCTTC
D gene: .; J gene: TRBJ1-4; clone size: .; V gene: TRBV7-9; CDR3 protein: CASSLKAGELFF; CDR3 DNA: TGTGCCAGCAGCTTAAAGGCGGGGGAATTGTTTTTT
D gene: TRBD1; J gene: TRBJ2-1; clone size: .; V gene: TRBV10-1; CDR3 protein: CASSEAQGVGRNNEQFF; CDR3 DNA: TGCGCCAGCAGTGAGGCTCAGGGGGTAGGGAGAAACAATGAGCAGTTCTTC
D gene: .; J gene: TRBJ1-3; clone size: .; V gene: TRBV4-3; CDR3 protein: CASSQDPSISGNTIYF; CDR3 DNA: TGCGCCAGCAGCCAAGATCCGAGTATTTCTGGAAACACCATATATTTT
D gene: TRBD1; J gene: TRBJ2-7; clone size: .; V gene: TRBV12-3/TRBV12-4; CDR3 protein: CASTIQGPNEQYF; CDR3 DNA: TGTGCCAGCACCATACAGGGGCCGAATGAGCAGTACTTC
D gene: TRBD2; J gene: TRBJ2-5; clone size: .; V gene: TRBV5-1; CDR3 protein: CASSAELAGRSEQYF; CDR3 DNA: TGCGCCAGCAGCGCGGAGCTAGCGGGGCGGTCTGAGCAGTACTTC
D gene: .; J gene: TRBJ2-1; clone size: once; V gene: TRBV20-1; CDR3 protein: CSALNAGQIYNEQFF; CDR3 DNA: TGCAGTGCTCTAAACGCGGGACAGATCTACAATGAGCAGTTCTTC
D gene: .; J gene: TRBJ1-2; clone size: .; V gene: TRBV7-2; CDR3 protein: CASSLIWGYTF; CDR3 DNA: TGTGCCAGCAGCTTGATCTGGGGCTACACCTTC
D gene: .; J gene: TRBJ1-5; clone size: .; V gene: TRBV10-3; CDR3 protein: CAISESKHSYQPQHF; CDR3 DNA: TGTGCCATCAGTGAGTCGAAGCATTCCTATCAGCCCCAGCATTTT